Shown below are 11 T cell receptor beta chains from a single sample sequenced in a study of blood T cell repertoires in COVID-19 (dated by TCRdb to about 2020). The library was produced with the immunoSEQ multiplex PCR assay. Here the immuneACCESS table is served through TCRdb, limited to in-frame sequences with V and J called. Missing clones are a known gap in these copies; in checked studies unresolved V genes cover under half, and the rest lacks a known reason. Across this sample there are around 94,000 clones, with approximately 86% seen only once. Clones ranked in the top ten supply around 3% of the sample. Source material: peripheral blood. Source of these receptors: a man aged 50-59 years with acute or convalescent COVID-19.

The rearrangement uses TRBV4-1 and TRBJ1-6; 8 nucleotides align to TRBD1. This CDR3 contains 17 residues. Germline V lookup: CDR1 MGHRA, CDR2 YSYEKL. V lost 4 bases and J lost 7; bases outside the gene matches: 12. The CDR3 sequence: CASSRNLDRALNSPLHF. CDR3 nucleotides: TGCGCCAGCAGCCGGAATTTGGACAGGGCCCTCAATTCACCCCTCCACTTT.

V gene TRBV6-6 combines with J gene TRBJ2-7, with TRBD1 matching 8 bases. The V segment lost 5 bases and the J segment 7 bases; nucleotides outside the gene matches: 7. This CDR3 has 13 amino acids. Germline CDR1 MNHNY, CDR2 SVGAGI (reference sequence). CDR3 amino acids: CASSLTGGWEQYF. DNA for the CDR3: TGTGCCAGCAGTCTTACAGGGGGGTGGGAGCAGTACTTC.

J is TRBJ2-7 and V is TRBV29-1; a weak D match, TRBD1 (6 bases). CDR3 size: 13 residues. The V and J ends lost 5 bases and 1 base respectively, with 12 bases between them. Germline CDR1 reads SQVTM; CDR2 reads ANQGSEA. CDR3 protein: CSVQGLGSYEQYF. The DNA of the CDR3 is TGCAGCGTTCAGGGGTTAGGTTCCTACGAGCAGTACTTC.

V usage is TRBV4-3 and J usage is TRBJ2-7, with D possibly being TRBD2 (6 bases). Germline CDR1 LGHNA, CDR2 YSLEER. V was cut by 3 bases and J by 4 bases, with 19 bases left in between. This CDR3 comprises 16 residues. The CDR3 region has the DNA TGCGCCAGCAGCCAGGGTACCGGGACCGGGGGTTACGAGCAGTACTTC. It encodes CASSQGTGTGGYEQYF.

The CDR3 reads CASSIQLAGVSQETQYF. The CDR3 nucleotides read TGTGCCAGTAGTATTCAACTAGCGGGGGTAAGCCAAGAGACCCAGTACTTC. This sequence joins TRBV19 and TRBJ2-5, with 11 bases aligning to TRBD2. The V gene end was trimmed by 3 bases and the J gene end by 1 base; junction bases not matched to a gene: 7. The CDR3 has 17 residues. Germline assignment: CDR1 LNHDA and CDR2 SQIVND (reference sequence).

The V call is TRBV5-4, the J call TRBJ1-1; 9 bases align to TRBD1. The CDR3 extends over 14 amino acids. The V gene end was trimmed by 0 bases and the J gene end by 6 bases; junction bases not matched to a gene: 3. Germline CDR1 SGHNT, CDR2 YYREEE (reference sequence). CDR3 sequence reads: CASSLVDRGSEAFF. For the CDR3, the DNA is TGTGCCAGCAGCTTGGTGGACAGGGGCTCTGAAGCTTTCTTT.

J is TRBJ1-3 and V is TRBV7-3; no clear D. Germline-derived CDR1 and CDR2 are SGHTA and FQGTGA. The length of the CDR3 is 17 residues. V lost 0 bases to trimming and J lost 0 bases, with 12 bases between them. CDR3 amino acids: CASSLTRPGNSGNTIYF. The CDR3 DNA sequence: TGTGCCAGCAGCTTAACACGGCCGGGAAACTCTGGAAACACCATATATTTT.

The J gene is TRBJ2-1, the V gene TRBV9; unclear D gene. The germline V gene has CDR1 SGDLS and CDR2 YYNGEE. This CDR3 is 12 amino acids long. V was trimmed by 0 bases and J by 6 bases, leaving 4 bases between them. This chain's CDR3 is CASSVDINEQFF. In DNA, the CDR3 is TGTGCCAGCAGCGTAGATATCAATGAGCAGTTCTTC.

This chain connects TRBV7-2 to TRBJ1-1; 8 nucleotides match TRBD1. V lost 1 base and J lost 5; bases outside the gene matches: 3. CDR1 and CDR2 (germline): SGHTA, FQGNSA. The CDR3 contains 14 residues. The CDR3 DNA reads as TGTGCCAGCAGCTTAGAGACAGGGGTTACTGAAGCTTTCTTT. Its protein product is CASSLETGVTEAFF.

The V and J genes are TRBV12-5 and TRBJ1-1; no firm D call. CDR1 and CDR2 from the germline V gene are LGHNT and FRNRAP. The CDR3 is 13 residues long. V lost 1 base and J 1 base, leaving 4 bases between the germline ends. The CDR3 nucleotides are TGTGCTAGTGGTTTGGACAGGAACACTGAAGCTTTCTTT. As protein: CASGLDRNTEAFF.

The chain is built from TRBV28 and TRBJ1-2; D unresolved. Germline V gene lookup returns CDR1 MDHEN and CDR2 SYDVKM. Deletions cut 7 bases from V and 3 bases from J, with 12 bases between. This CDR3 contains 13 residues. CDR3 sequence (DNA): TGTGCCAGCAACCCTGCGATGGACTATGGCTACACCTTC. The encoded protein is CASNPAMDYGYTF.